These T cell receptor beta chains were read from a single sample in a study of cytomegalovirus exposure and HLA in healthy donors. Method: immunoSEQ multiplex PCR; TCRdb's copy keeps in-frame clones and lacks some. The sample includes under 200,000 clones, more than 65% of them seen just once. Sequenced: PBMCs. These receptor sequences come from a man in his fifties in good health and CMV-seropositive. Each CDR3 is given with its conserved first and last residue. The D gene is left open where the match is weak. Where a row states a size, it is once, few, many or the class of an expanded clone; other rows omit it.

abundance	len	j_gene	d_gene	v_gene	CDR3nt	CDR3aa
.	15	TRBJ2-3	TRBD2	TRBV15	TGTGCCACCAGCAGAGATATGGGGGGAGGGGATACGCAGTATTTT	CATSRDMGGGDTQYF
.	14	TRBJ1-1	.	TRBV6-1	TGTGCCAGCAGTGAAGGACATGTGAACACTGAAGCTTTCTTT	CASSEGHVNTEAFF
.	13	TRBJ2-7	.	TRBV2	TGTGCCAGCAACAGGGCGAGCTCCTACGAGCAGTACTTC	CASNRASSYEQYF
.	15	TRBJ1-2	TRBD1	TRBV28	TGTGCCAGCCTAAATAGACAGGGGGCGAGTCATGGCTACACCTTC	CASLNRQGASHGYTF
.	14	TRBJ2-1	TRBD2	TRBV6-1	TGTGCCAGCAGGACTAGCGGGAGAGGGAATGAGCAGTTCTTC	CASRTSGRGNEQFF
.	15	TRBJ2-7	.	TRBV2	TGTGCCAGCCCGGCCGGGCCAGGGACTCTTGGAGAGCAGTACTTC	CASPAGPGTLGEQYF
once	14	TRBJ2-5	.	TRBV6-1	TGTGCTAGCAGTGAAGCCCAGGGGCGAGAGACCCAGTACTTC	CASSEAQGRETQYF
.	15	TRBJ2-6	.	TRBV9	TGTGCCAGCAGCTCTTCCGGGGCTGGGGCCAACGTCCTGACTTTC	CASSSSGAGANVLTF
.	14	TRBJ2-7	TRBD1	TRBV5-1	TGCGCCAGCAGCCTATTGACAGGGGGGACTGAGCAGTACTTC	CASSLLTGGTEQYF
.	15	TRBJ2-7	.	TRBV18	TGTGCCAGCTCACCACGAACGGGACAAGTCTACGAGCAGTACTTC	CASSPRTGQVYEQYF
.	16	TRBJ2-7	.	TRBV28	TGTGCCAGCAGTAGTCCACTCCGGGACATAAGGTACGAGCAGTACTTC	CASSSPLRDIRYEQYF
.	13	TRBJ2-7	.	TRBV6-5	TGTGCCAGCAGTTACTCAGCGCACTACGAGCAGTACTTC	CASSYSAHYEQYF
.	14	TRBJ1-2	.	TRBV9	TGTGCCAGCAGCGTAGGTTCAGGCAACTATGGCTACACCTTC	CASSVGSGNYGYTF
.	13	TRBJ2-3	.	TRBV28	TGTGCCAGCAGTCAACAGGGCACAGATACGCAGTATTTT	CASSQQGTDTQYF
.	15	TRBJ2-3	TRBD2	TRBV7-8	TGTGCCAGCAGCTTTCGGCTAGCGGGAGCAGATACGCAGTATTTT	CASSFRLAGADTQYF
.	15	TRBJ1-4	TRBD1	TRBV6-6	TGTGCCAGCAGTTTTCAAGGGGGCGTCGGTGAAAAACTGTTTTTT	CASSFQGGVGEKLFF
.	13	TRBJ2-3	TRBD2	TRBV29-1	TGCAGCGTGGGACTAGCGGGCACAGATACGCAGTATTTT	CSVGLAGTDTQYF
.	13	TRBJ2-5	TRBD1	TRBV15	TGTGCCACCAGCCGGGACAGACAAGAGACCCAGTACTTC	CATSRDRQETQYF
.	15	TRBJ2-2	.	TRBV9	TGTGCCAGCAGCTCGGGACTCACCACGACCGGGGAGCTGTTTTTT	CASSSGLTTTGELFF
.	17	TRBJ1-2	.	TRBV7-3	TGTGCCAGCAGCTTAGGTCTAGGGGGGGGAAGCGACTATGGCTACACCTTC	CASSLGLGGGSDYGYTF
.	18	TRBJ2-1	TRBD2	TRBV28	TGTGCCAGCAGTTCCTACGGGACTAGCGGGAGCTCCTACAATGAGCAGTTCTTC	CASSSYGTSGSSYNEQFF
.	16	TRBJ2-1	.	TRBV7-3	TGTGCCAGCAGCATGGACGCAACCGGGGCCTACAATGAGCAGTTCTTC	CASSMDATGAYNEQFF
.	15	TRBJ1-6	TRBD1	TRBV2	TGTGCCAGCACCAGGACAGGGGGAATCGGTTCACCCCTCCACTTT	CASTRTGGIGSPLHF
.	15	TRBJ1-2	.	TRBV5-6	TGTGCCAGCAGCGGCGGTCGCGGGGCCACCTATGGCTACACCTTC	CASSGGRGATYGYTF
.	16	TRBJ1-1	.	TRBV10-3	TGTGCCATCAGTGAGACAGGGCCTACCGTGGGTACTGAAGCTTTCTTT	CAISETGPTVGTEAFF
.	14	TRBJ2-2	TRBD1	TRBV7-6	TGTGCCAGCGCCGGGACAGCGAACACCGGGGAGCTGTTTTTT	CASAGTANTGELFF
.	14	TRBJ1-2	.	TRBV6-5	TGTGCCAGCAGTTACTCGAGGGAACTCTATGGCTACACCTTC	CASSYSRELYGYTF
.	15	TRBJ1-1	.	TRBV7-2	TGTGCCAGCAGCTTAGTGGTGGGGGCCGGGACTGAAGCTTTCTTT	CASSLVVGAGTEAFF
.	17	TRBJ1-4	TRBD1	TRBV4-1	TGCGCCAGCAGCCTGCTTCCTCCGGGACAGGCGGAGGAAAAACTGTTTTTT	CASSLLPPGQAEEKLFF
.	15	TRBJ2-1	.	TRBV9	TGTGCCAGCAGCGTAGTTGACTCCTCCTACAATGAGCAGTTCTTC	CASSVVDSSYNEQFF
.	14	TRBJ2-7	TRBD2	TRBV18	TGTGCCAGCTCCTGGACTAGCGTTGCCTACGAGCAGTACTTC	CASSWTSVAYEQYF
once	15	TRBJ2-5	TRBD1	TRBV5-1	TGCGCCAGCAGCTTAGGGACAGGGGGCGCGAAGACCCAGTACTTC	CASSLGTGGAKTQYF
few	15	TRBJ2-1	TRBD2	TRBV2	TGTGCCAGCACTCCCAAAGCGGGGCCCTACAATGAGCAGTTCTTC	CASTPKAGPYNEQFF
.	14	TRBJ2-1	.	TRBV7-8	TGTGCCAGCAGCTTACTAATAAGAGACAATGAGCAGTTCTTC	CASSLLIRDNEQFF
.	16	TRBJ2-7	TRBD1	TRBV28	TGTGCCAGCAGTTTACCCGGGACAGGCAAACGCTACGAGCAGTACTTC	CASSLPGTGKRYEQYF
few	15	TRBJ1-3	TRBD1	TRBV10-2	TGCGCCAGCAGTCGACAGGGGAATGGTGGAAACACCATATATTTT	CASSRQGNGGNTIYF
.	15	TRBJ1-2	TRBD1	TRBV7-9	TGTGCCAGCAGCTTAGAGGCGACAGGGGGCGATGGCTACACCTTC	CASSLEATGGDGYTF
.	15	TRBJ2-3	.	TRBV9	TGTGCCAGCAGCGTGGTCGGCAGGGCGACAGATACGCAGTATTTT	CASSVVGRATDTQYF
.	13	TRBJ1-1	.	TRBV6-1	TGTGCCCACCGTCGCGGGGAGAACACTGAAGCTTTCTTT	CAHRRGENTEAFF
.	15	TRBJ2-5	TRBD2	TRBV11-2	TGTGCCAGCAGTTTTGGGGGGGGGAGGGAAGAGACCCAGTACTTC	CASSFGGGREETQYF
.	13	TRBJ1-1	.	TRBV14	TGTGCCAGCAGCTGGGCACTGAACACTGAAGCTTTCTTT	CASSWALNTEAFF
few	14	TRBJ1-1	.	TRBV29-1	TGCAGCGTTGAAAAAACGGCGGGAGGGGCTGAAGCTTTCTTT	CSVEKTAGGAEAFF
.	13	TRBJ2-7	.	TRBV7-7	TGTGCTAGCAGCTTAGAAGGGCGGGGCGAGCAGTACTTC	CASSLEGRGEQYF
.	14	TRBJ2-5	TRBD1	TRBV5-1	TGCGCCAGCAGCCCTGGGACAGCCAAAGAGACCCAGTACTTC	CASSPGTAKETQYF
once	15	TRBJ2-1	TRBD1	TRBV7-2	TGTGCCAGCAGCGTCACCGGGACAGCCTACAATGAGCAGTTCTTC	CASSVTGTAYNEQFF
.	15	TRBJ2-7	TRBD1	TRBV5-1	TGCGCCAGCAGCTTGGTACAGGGGGACTCCTACGAGCAGTACTTC	CASSLVQGDSYEQYF
.	13	TRBJ1-2	.	TRBV7-9	TGTGCCAGCAGCTTAGGTCGACAGAATGGCTACACCTTC	CASSLGRQNGYTF
.	14	TRBJ2-3	TRBD2	TRBV29-1	TGCAGCGTTGAAGGCGGGAGGGCCACAGATACGCAGTATTTT	CSVEGGRATDTQYF
.	16	TRBJ2-5	TRBD2	TRBV28	TGTGCCAGCAGCCTCACGACTAGCGCGGGACAAGAGACCCAGTACTTC	CASSLTTSAGQETQYF
.	13	TRBJ1-1	TRBD1	TRBV28	TGTGCCAGCTGGGGGACAGGGTGGACTGAAGCTTTCTTT	CASWGTGWTEAFF
.	15	TRBJ2-3	TRBD1	TRBV4-2	TGTGCCAGCAGCCACCCCCAGGGGGCGCGGGATACGCAGTATTTT	CASSHPQGARDTQYF
.	15	TRBJ2-1	TRBD2	TRBV2	TGTGCCAGCAGGGTACTAGCGGGGGGGAACAATGAGCAGTTCTTC	CASRVLAGGNNEQFF
once	13	TRBJ1-3	.	TRBV7-9	TGTGCCAGCAGCCCTCTCCCTGGAAACACCATATATTTT	CASSPLPGNTIYF
.	12	TRBJ1-2	.	TRBV6-5	TGTGCCAGCGGGGACACCGACTATGGCTACACCTTC	CASGDTDYGYTF
.	15	TRBJ2-1	TRBD1	TRBV11-2	TGTGCCAGCAGCTTCCCAGGGGGCGCTTACAATGAGCAGTTCTTC	CASSFPGGAYNEQFF
.	12	TRBJ2-7	.	TRBV30	TGTGCCTGGGGGGACGGGGGCTACGAGCAGTACTTC	CAWGDGGYEQYF
.	14	TRBJ1-6	.	TRBV10-3	TGTGCCATCAGTGAGTCAGGGGAGGATTCACCCCTCCACTTT	CAISESGEDSPLHF